This TCR beta chain was identified in a study of cytomegalovirus exposure and HLA in healthy donors. Germline V lookup: CDR1 LGHNA, CDR2 YNFKEQ. J lost 5 bases, V lost 4 bases, and 8 bases had no gene match. The length of the CDR3 is 16 residues. Vbeta (60) and Jbeta (13) primers were used in the PCR. Profiling relied on immunoSEQ multiplex PCR, and the TCRdb table lists in-frame clones only, not all of them. The profile shows approximately 110,000 clones, around 70% of them singletons. This sequence originates from a woman in her thirties or forties in good health and CMV-seronegative. Sequencing was done on a sample of PBMCs. The chain links TRBV4-2 to TRBJ2-5, with 12 bases that match TRBD1. The CDR3 sequence is CASSPDGTGGWETQYF. In DNA, the CDR3 is TGTGCCAGCAGCCCCGACGGGACAGGGGGCTGGGAGACCCAGTACTTC.